A single sample gave rise to the 28 T cell receptor beta chains below, sequenced in a study of T cells in Graves' hyperthyroidism and ophthalmopathy (dated by TCRdb to the late 2010s). Library preparation employed multiplex PCR. Sequencer: Illumina HiSeq 2000. Amplification of TCR beta CDR3 regions was carried out from RNA transcripts. The TCR CDR3 was subjected to a first round of RT-PCR using the HTBI primer set and the Qiagen OneStep RT-PCR kit. The public sequencing data were trimmed at Q25 with fastp and processed into clonotypes with MiXCR by TCRdb, which kept only in-frame beta chains. Entries are consolidated by CDR3 protein sequence, retaining the most common genes and DNA. In this sample the table shows 89,000 or so distinct CDR3 sequences, around 37% of which occur a single time. The ten most abundant clones make up roughly 10% of the sample. Material for sequencing was peripheral blood or thyroid tissue (not recorded which). The receptor source for this set is a woman between 25 and 40 years old with Graves' hyperthyroidism.

This chain joins TRBV7-6 and TRBJ1-5; 7 nucleotides agree with TRBD1. Trimming at V came to 6 bases and at J to 9 bases, leaving 11 bases not matched to a gene. Germline V gene data show CDR1 as SGHVS and CDR2 as FNYEAQ. The CDR3 runs 14 residues. The CDR3 here is CASSLTGRGRPQHF. CDR3 DNA: TGTGCCAGCAGTTTGACAGGGCGGGGTCGGCCCCAGCATTTT.

In this sample, this clonotype turned up many times. The rearrangement links TRBV6-5 to TRBJ2-7; D is unclear. Deletions cut 2 bases from V and 3 bases from J, with 11 bases between. Germline V gene lookup returns CDR1 MNHEY and CDR2 SVGAGI. This CDR3 has 14 amino acids. CDR3 DNA sequence: TGTGCCAGCAGTTACGGGAATGAGCTCTACGAGCAGTACTTC. Translation: CASSYGNELYEQYF.

This clonotype was counted many times. This rearrangement joins TRBV25-1 to TRBJ2-3; 8 nucleotides line up with TRBD1. There are 16 residues in the CDR3. Germline CDR1 is MGHDK and CDR2 is SYGVNS. The trim removed 1 base at V and 2 bases at J, leaving 5 bases unmatched. CDR3 DNA sequence: TGTGCCAGCAGTGAATGGACAGGGAGGACCACAGATACGCAGTATTTT. This encodes CASSEWTGRTTDTQYF.

There are many counts of this clonotype. The chain has TRBV7-9 and TRBJ1-4, with a tentative D call TRBD1 (5 bases). Looked up from germline, CDR1 is SEHNR and CDR2 is FQNEAQ (reference sequence). This CDR3 region has 14 residues. V was pared by 5 bases and J by 5 bases, with 12 bases between. In DNA, the CDR3 is TGTGCCAGCAGCAGCAGAGACAGAAATGAAAAACTGTTTTTT. Translation: CASSSRDRNEKLFF.

This clonotype has at least ten counts. The J gene is TRBJ2-7, the V gene TRBV5-1, with D tentatively TRBD1 (6 bases). The CDR3 is made up of 15 amino acids. Germline loops: CDR1 SGHRS, CDR2 YFSETQ. The V gene lost 4 bases and the J gene lost 2 bases, with 16 bases spanning the gap. The CDR3 is CASSVQGRGPYEQYF. CDR3 DNA sequence: TGCGCCAGCAGCGTACAGGGTCGCGGGCCCTACGAGCAGTACTTC.

Remarks on this clonotype: This could be a read error, since a much larger clone is one nucleotide away. The chain uses TRBV27 and TRBJ2-6; 7 nucleotides align to TRBD1. Germline V gives CDR1 MNHEY, CDR2 SMNVEV (reference sequence). The CDR3 totals 13 residues. The CDR3 DNA is TGTGCCAGCAGTACCGGGACAGCTTACTTCCTGGCTTTC. Translating it yields CASSTGTAYFLAF.

This chain uses TRBV9 with TRBJ2-7; TRBD2 aligns across 9 bases. CDR3 size: 14 residues. The ends lost 2 bases at V and 9 bases at J; junction bases unmatched: 9. Germline CDR1 and CDR2: SGDLS and YYNGEE. This chain's CDR3 is CASSVPPSGERQYF. Here the CDR3 DNA reads TGTGCCAGCAGCGTTCCCCCTAGCGGGGAAAGGCAGTACTTC.

This clonotype was recorded many times. The chain recombines TRBV20-1 with TRBJ2-3; 10 bases are a match to TRBD2. Germline V gives CDR1 DFQATT, CDR2 SNEGSKA (reference sequence). This CDR3 contains 15 residues. With V trimmed by 3 bases and J by 6 bases, 9 bases remained unmatched. This CDR3 reads CSASGAGGVLDTQYF. The CDR3 DNA sequence: TGCAGTGCTAGTGGAGCGGGAGGGGTGTTGGATACGCAGTATTTT.

This clonotype was seen more than once but under ten times. The CDR3 sequence: CASSQLAETQYF. CDR3 nucleotide sequence: TGTGCCAGCAGCCAACTCGCTGAGACCCAGTACTTC. The genes are TRBV7-2 and TRBJ2-5, with D uncertain. The germline CDR1 and CDR2 sequences are SGHTA and FQGNSA. CDR3 size: 12 residues. V lost 5 bases and J lost 5, with 9 bases in between.

This sequence joins TRBV24-1 and TRBJ2-7; no reliable D call. The CDR3 spans 14 residues. V lost 7 bases and J lost 2, with 14 bases in between. Germline loops: CDR1 KGHDR, CDR2 SFDVKD. The CDR3 DNA follows: TGTGCCACCAGCAGCTTACAAGCTACCTACGAGCAGTACTTC. It yields the protein CATSSLQATYEQYF.

This clonotype has only one observation. The chain carries TRBV7-2 and TRBJ1-4; maybe TRBD1 (6 bases). The CDR3 consists of 13 residues. Germline V gene sequence: CDR1 SGHTA, CDR2 FQGNSA. V lost 5 bases to trimming and J lost 8 bases, with 12 bases between them. The CDR3 loop reads CASSLGGNEKLFF. The CDR3 nucleotides are TGTGCCAGCAGCCTAGGGGGGAACGAAAAACTGTTTTTT.

This clonotype was observed at least ten times. The genes are TRBV6-5 and TRBJ2-5, with a tentative D call TRBD1 (5 bases). Germline V gene sequence: CDR1 MNHEY, CDR2 SVGAGI. CDR3 length equals 14 residues. V was pared by 0 bases and J by 1 base, with 6 bases between. CDR3 amino acids: CASSYSDSQETQYF. CDR3 in DNA: TGTGCCAGCAGTTACTCAGACAGCCAAGAGACCCAGTACTTC.

This clonotype was recorded at least ten times. V gene TRBV5-1 combines with J gene TRBJ1-2; no definite D call. Per the germline V gene, CDR1 is SGHRS and CDR2 is YFSETQ. Trimming left V 4 bases short and J 4 bases short, with 17 bases between. The CDR3 covers 15 residues. CDR3 sequence: CASSPLSMVTYGYTF. CDR3 DNA: TGCGCCAGCAGCCCTCTATCCATGGTTACCTATGGCTACACCTTC.

In this sample, this clonotype turned up many times. The rearrangement joins TRBV4-2 to TRBJ1-6, with TRBD1 matching 7 bases. The CDR3 totals 16 residues. Germline values: CDR1 LGHNA, CDR2 YNFKEQ. V dropped 0 bases and J dropped 9; count of bases not matched to a gene: 8. The CDR3 DNA sequence: TGTGCCAGCAGCCAAGAGGTCAGGGGGAACGGTTCACCCCTCCACTTT. Protein product: CASSQEVRGNGSPLHF.

This clonotype was detected ten times or more. V and J are TRBV7-3 and TRBJ1-1, with TRBD1 identical over 8 bases. The CDR3 runs 13 residues. Germline V CDR1 and CDR2: SGHTA, FQGTGA. The junction had 2 bases not matched to a gene; V was cut back by 5 bases and J by 3 bases. This chain's CDR3 is CASSLDRDTEAFF. Here the CDR3 DNA reads TGTGCCAGCAGCCTGGACAGGGACACTGAAGCTTTCTTT. Full variable domain (outside the CDR3, taken from reference TRBV7-3 and TRBJ1-1): GAGVSQTPSNKVTEKGKYVELRCDPISGHTALYWYRQSLGQGPEFLIYFQGTGAADDSGLPNDRFFAVRPEGSVSTLKIQRTERGDSAVYLCASSLDRDTEAFFGQGTRLTVV.

In its sample, this clonotype was seen many times. The chain carries TRBV9 and TRBJ1-2; possibly TRBD1 for D (5 bases). The germline gives CDR1 SGDLS, CDR2 YYNGEE. Trimming removed 4 bases from V and 6 bases from J, with 10 bases in between. The CDR3 runs 12 residues. CDR3 sequence (DNA): TGTGCCAGCAGCCTGGGGACGAATGGCTACACCTTC. Translated: CASSLGTNGYTF.

In its sample, this clonotype was seen many times. The J gene is TRBJ1-3, the V gene TRBV28; possible D gene TRBD1, 6 bases. The CDR3 consists of 15 residues. CDR1 and CDR2 from the germline V gene are MDHEN and SYDVKM. V lost 5 bases to trimming and J lost 0 bases, with 11 bases between them. The CDR3 protein is CASSPSTGSGNTIYF. Here the CDR3 DNA reads TGTGCCAGCAGTCCATCGACAGGCTCTGGAAACACCATATATTTT. Full variable domain (outside the CDR3, taken from reference TRBV28 and TRBJ1-3): DVKVTQSSRYLVKRTGEKVFLECVQDMDHENMFWYRQDPGLGLRLIYFSYDVKMKEKGDIPEGYSVSREKKERFSLILESASTNQTSMYLCASSPSTGSGNTIYFGEGSWLTVV.

Many counts were recorded for this clonotype. V and J are TRBV28 and TRBJ1-3; D might be TRBD1 (6 bases). V was shortened by 7 bases and J by 3 bases, with 13 bases between the two germline ends. The CDR3 spans 14 residues. Germline assignment: CDR1 MDHEN and CDR2 SYDVKM. The CDR3 DNA sequence: TGTGCCAGCAAAAGACAAGGGGGTGGAAACACCATATATTTT. Its protein is CASKRQGGGNTIYF.

This clonotype has a handful of counts. The rearrangement joins TRBV24-1 to TRBJ1-4; 8 bases agree with TRBD1. This CDR3 has 13 residues. Germline values: CDR1 KGHDR, CDR2 SFDVKD. The V gene end was trimmed by 6 bases and the J gene end by 5 bases; junction bases not matched to a gene: 1. The CDR3 region is CATSRTGNEKLFF. The CDR3 DNA sequence: TGTGCCACCAGTCGGACAGGGAATGAAAAACTGTTTTTT.

This clonotype was detected only a few times. For the CDR3, the DNA is TGTGCCAGCAGTACTCCGGGACTAGCGGGCCAAGAGACCCAGTACTTC. Its protein is CASSTPGLAGQETQYF. The chain combines TRBV2 with TRBJ2-5; the match to TRBD2 covers 12 bases. The CDR3 contains 16 residues. Germline V gives CDR1 SNHLY, CDR2 FYNNEI. Losses at the gene ends were 5 bases for V and 1 base for J; bases not matched to a gene: 5.

The chain uses TRBV13 and TRBJ2-3; tentative D call: TRBD2 (5 bases). The CDR3 contains 16 residues. The V end lost 6 bases, the J end lost 4 bases, and 20 bases lay between the germline ends. Germline loops: CDR1 PRHDT, CDR2 FYEKMQ (reference sequence). CDR3 protein: CASSYSAESHADTQYF. CDR3 DNA: TGTGCCAGCAGTTACTCAGCGGAGTCGCACGCAGATACGCAGTATTTT.

The chain is built from TRBV10-3 and TRBJ2-5; TRBD2 agrees at 10 bases. With 4 bases clipped from V and 4 bases from J, the junction kept 6 bases outside the gene matches. CDR3 length equals 15 residues. CDR1 and CDR2 (germline): ENHRY, SYGVKD. In DNA, the CDR3 is TGTGCCATCAGTGGGCTAGCGGGAGAGCGAGAGACCCAGTACTTC. Translated: CAISGLAGERETQYF.

In regard to this clonotype: A read error may explain this, as a much larger clone is one base away. The chain is built from TRBV2 and TRBJ2-2, with D uncertain. The V gene's germline CDR1 is SNHLY and CDR2 FYNNEI. The CDR3 length is 14 residues. Trimming removed 6 bases from V and 6 bases from J, with 14 bases in between. The chain's CDR3 is CASSPDSRSGELFF. The CDR3 DNA reads TGTGCCAGCAGCCCCGATTCAAGGTCCGGGGAGCTGTTTTTT. Based on the CDR3 plus reference TRBV2 and TRBJ2-2, the full variable domain is EPEVTQTPSHQVTQMGQEVILRCVPISNHLYFYWYRQILGQKVEFLVSFYNNEISEKSEIFDDQFSVERPDGSNFTLKIRSTKLEDSAMYFCASSPDSRSGELFFGEGSRLTVL.

About this clonotype: Since no conserved phenylalanine or tryptophan closes the CDR3, a read error is the likely cause. The chain carries TRBV10-3 and TRBJ2-5; 7 bases line up with TRBD2. The J segment lost 1 base and the V segment lost 5 bases, leaving 7 bases of the junction unmatched. The CDR3 length is 15 residues. Germline CDR1 and CDR2: ENHRY and SYGVKD. The CDR3 loop is CAISSETSTQETQYT. CDR3 sequence (DNA): TGTGCCATCAGTTCCGAGACTAGCACCCAAGAGACCCAGTACACA.

In this sample, this clonotype turned up many times. The gene calls are TRBV15 and TRBJ1-6, with D perhaps matching TRBD1 (5 bases). From germline, CDR1 is LNHNV and CDR2 YYDKDF (reference sequence). V was cut by 0 bases and J by 11 bases, with 14 bases left in between. The CDR3 runs to 15 residues. CDR3 DNA: TGTGCCACCAGCAGAGAAGCGGGGGAAGGGACACCCCTCCACTTT. Encoded protein: CATSREAGEGTPLHF.

The sample holds many counts of this clonotype. V and J are TRBV9 and TRBJ2-5; D possibly corresponds to TRBD2 (5 bases). Trimming pared 0 bases from V and 10 bases from J, leaving 13 bases between. The germline V gene has CDR1 SGDLS and CDR2 YYNGEE. The CDR3 contains 13 residues. CDR3 amino acids: CASSVAPRGIQYF. CDR3 sequence (DNA): TGTGCCAGCAGCGTAGCCCCCCGGGGAATCCAGTACTTC.

This sequence joins TRBV10-2 and TRBJ1-5; 10 nucleotides agree with TRBD1. CDR1 is WSHSY, CDR2 SAAADI, per germline. The CDR3 spans 15 residues. The V gene end was trimmed by 5 bases and the J gene end by 14 bases; junction bases not matched to a gene: 15. This CDR3 is CASSPGQGMAIAKHF. In DNA form, the CDR3 reads TGCGCCAGCAGTCCGGGACAGGGGATGGCAATCGCCAAGCATTTT.

This clonotype came up once. Because it lacks the conserved phenylalanine or tryptophan at the end, this CDR3 is likely a read error. The gene calls are TRBV30 and TRBJ1-3; D not resolved. The CDR3 consists of 13 residues. Deletions cut 5 bases from V and 5 bases from J, with 13 bases between. Germline CDR1 reads GTSNPN; CDR2 reads SVGIG (reference sequence). This CDR3 reads CAWDTGRRNTIYL. DNA for the CDR3: TGTGCCTGGGATACCGGGCGGCGAAACACCATATATCTT.